Each of the 19 T cell receptor beta chains below was sequenced from the same sample in a study of control samples from healthy donors and cancer patients. The data were produced by immunoSEQ multiplex PCR, yet TCRdb's version contains in-frame clones alone and is incomplete. The data contain roughly 130,000 clones, around 90% of them singletons. The sequenced material came from blood. The source is a man between 18 and 35 years old in good health.

The chain recombines TRBV12-3 or TRBV12-4 with TRBJ2-3; no firm D call. V was pared by 1 base and J by 3 bases, with 2 bases between. The CDR3 has 12 residues. The chain's CDR3 is CASSLVTDTQYF. CDR3 bases: TGTGCCAGCAGTTTAGTAACAGATACGCAGTATTTT.

The chain recombines TRBV28 with TRBJ2-2, with D perhaps TRBD1 (6 bases). From germline, CDR1 is MDHEN and CDR2 SYDVKM. The CDR3 extends over 17 amino acids. V was pared by 6 bases and J by 5 bases, with 22 bases between. The CDR3, as DNA: TGTGCCAGCAGGTGGGATGAGGGCAGGGGAAGTACCGGGGAGCTGTTTTTT. It encodes CASRWDEGRGSTGELFF.

J is TRBJ2-1 and V is TRBV7-9; D gene uncertain. Germline assignment: CDR1 SEHNR and CDR2 FQNEAQ (reference sequence). This CDR3 region has 14 residues. Trimming took 4 bases from V and 6 from J, leaving 13 bases between them. The CDR3 DNA sequence: TGTGCCAGCAGCTCCCCTCAGCCAGGCAATGAGCAGTTCTTC. Its translation: CASSSPQPGNEQFF.

This chain links TRBV30 with TRBJ2-3, with 7 bases identical to TRBD1. This CDR3 spans 14 amino acids. Germline CDR1 and CDR2: GTSNPN and SVGIG (reference sequence). The J segment lost 4 bases and the V segment lost 4 bases, leaving 8 bases of the junction unmatched. In DNA, the CDR3 is TGTGCCTGGAAAAGGGACAGTGGGGCAGATACGCAGTATTTT. It codes for CAWKRDSGADTQYF.

The rearrangement joins TRBV2 to TRBJ1-6; no clear D gene. Trimming shortened V by 4 bases and J by 6 bases, and 13 bases separated the two germline ends. This CDR3 has 15 amino acids. CDR1 and CDR2 (germline): SNHLY, FYNNEI. The DNA for the CDR3 is TGTGCCAGCAGTGGGACGGCTGACTCTAATTCACCCCTCCACTTT. Protein: CASSGTADSNSPLHF.

The chain carries TRBV11-2 and TRBJ2-5; 12 positions match TRBD2. This CDR3 region has 17 residues. The germline gives CDR1 SGHAT, CDR2 FQNNGV. Germline trimming cut 1 base from V and 1 base from J; bases unmatched to any gene: 4. Here the CDR3 reads CASSLGGTSGPQETQYF. CDR3 coding DNA: TGTGCCAGCAGCTTAGGGGGGACTAGCGGGCCCCAAGAGACCCAGTACTTC.

This clone was detected only a few times. V and J are TRBV29-1 and TRBJ1-2; D is unclear. With 0 bases removed from V and 8 bases from J, the gap between germline ends came to 7 bases. The CDR3 has 11 residues. Per the germline V gene, CDR1 is SQVTM and CDR2 is ANQGSEA. The DNA for the CDR3 is TGCAGCGTTGAAGATCCGTTGGGCTACACCTTC. Translation gives CSVEDPLGYTF.

CDR3 DNA sequence: TGTGCCAGCAGTTCCCCGACAGGGAAGGGGTTTTTT. Its protein product is CASSSPTGKGFF. The J gene is TRBJ1-4, the V gene TRBV28; 7 nucleotides line up with TRBD1. V lost 4 bases, J lost 16 bases, and 9 bases stayed unmatched. The germline CDR1 and CDR2 sequences are MDHEN and SYDVKM. This CDR3 comprises 12 residues. Full variable domain (rest looked up from reference TRBV28 and TRBJ1-4): DVKVTQSSRYLVKRTGEKVFLECVQDMDHENMFWYRQDPGLGLRLIYFSYDVKMKEKGDIPEGYSVSREKKERFSLILESASTNQTSMYLCASSSPTGKGFFGSGTQLSVL.

This CDR3 reads CASSSHEGGAYEQYF. CDR3 in DNA: TGTGCCAGCAGCTCCCACGAAGGGGGGGCCTACGAGCAGTACTTC. The chain links TRBV7-2 to TRBJ2-7; TRBD2 is a possible D gene (7 bases). The V gene lost 4 bases and the J gene lost 2 bases, with 15 bases spanning the gap. Germline V lookup: CDR1 SGHTA, CDR2 FQGNSA. The CDR3 extends over 15 amino acids.

The V gene is TRBV28, the J gene TRBJ2-5; tentative D call: TRBD2 (5 bases). Trimming stripped 5 bases from V and 2 bases from J, with 9 bases between. CDR1 and CDR2 (germline): MDHEN, SYDVKM. The CDR3 covers 13 residues. The CDR3 sequence is CASSNTGQETQYF. CDR3 nucleotides: TGTGCCAGCAGTAATACGGGACAAGAGACCCAGTACTTC.

The chain has TRBV10-2 and TRBJ2-2; 13 bases map to TRBD2. Trimming cost V 6 bases and J 4 bases; bases outside gene matches: 5. This CDR3 comprises 16 residues. From germline, CDR1 is WSHSY and CDR2 SAAADI. CDR3 in amino acids: CASRALAGGLTGELFF. In nucleotides, the CDR3 is TGCGCCAGCAGGGCACTAGCGGGGGGGCTCACCGGGGAGCTGTTTTTT.

The chain couples TRBV19 to TRBJ1-3; no reliable D call. Per the germline V gene, CDR1 is LNHDA and CDR2 is SQIVND (reference sequence). The CDR3 is made up of 15 amino acids. Trimming took off 6 bases at V and 4 bases at J, with 16 bases between the two ends. CDR3 DNA sequence: TGTGCCAGTAGGTATCTTCAGAGTCGCGGAAACACCATATATTTT. Its protein is CASRYLQSRGNTIYF.

The chain is built from TRBV6-4 and TRBJ2-3, with 8 bases matching TRBD2. CDR1 is MRHNA, CDR2 SNTAGT, per germline. The CDR3 is 15 amino acids. Losses at the gene ends were 5 bases for V and 2 bases for J; bases not matched to a gene: 6. The CDR3 loop reads CASSLGTSPTDTQYF. The CDR3 DNA sequence: TGTGCCAGCAGTCTAGGGACTAGTCCCACAGATACGCAGTATTTT.

In this sample, this clone turned up once. The chain carries TRBV3-1 (or the pseudogene TRBV3-2) and TRBJ2-7, with 7 bases that match TRBD1. Looked up from germline, CDR1 is LGHDT and CDR2 is YNNKEL (reference sequence). Losses at the gene ends were 3 bases for V and 2 bases for J; bases not matched to a gene: 7. This CDR3 has 15 amino acids. The CDR3 loop is CASSQPGTDPYEQYF. CDR3 nucleotide sequence: TGTGCCAGCAGCCAGCCCGGGACAGATCCCTACGAGCAGTACTTC.

The chain uses TRBV28 and TRBJ1-1; D is ambiguous. CDR1 MDHEN and CDR2 SYDVKM come from the germline V gene. This CDR3 has 11 amino acids. Between the trimmed V and J ends, which lost 5 bases and 11 bases, there was a span of 12 bases. CDR3 DNA: TGTGCCAGCAGTGTTACGGGGTGGGCTTTCTTT. It encodes CASSVTGWAFF.

The V call is TRBV5-1, the J call TRBJ1-1, with 7 bases that match TRBD1. V was pared by 0 bases and J by 3 bases, with 5 bases of the junction left unmatched. Germline CDR1 and CDR2: SGHRS and YFSETQ. This CDR3 has 15 residues. The CDR3 here is CASSLGGQSHTEAFF. DNA of the CDR3: TGCGCCAGCAGCTTGGGGGGACAGAGTCACACTGAAGCTTTCTTT. The complete variable domain, with remaining parts taken from reference TRBV5-1 and TRBJ1-1, reads KAGVTQTPRYLIKTRGQQVTLSCSPISGHRSVSWYQQTPGQGLQFLFEYFSETQRNKGNFPGRFSGRQFSNSRSEMNVSTLELGDSALYLCASSLGGQSHTEAFFGQGTRLTVV.

The chain couples TRBV6-5 to TRBJ2-4; TRBD2 matches 11 bases. Per the germline V gene, CDR1 is MNHEY and CDR2 is SVGAGI. The CDR3 runs to 16 residues. After removal of 0 bases from V and 8 bases from J, the junction contained 6 bases not matched to a gene. As DNA, the CDR3 is TGTGCCAGCAGTTACTCAACCACTAGCGGGAGACACATTCAGTACTTC. Translated: CASSYSTTSGRHIQYF.

The rearrangement links TRBV28 to TRBJ1-2; TRBD1 matches 9 bases. CDR3 length equals 17 residues. V dropped 7 bases and J dropped 0; count of bases not matched to a gene: 12. Germline loops: CDR1 MDHEN, CDR2 SYDVKM. Here the CDR3 DNA reads TGTGCCAGCACCAAACAGGGGGCGGCGGCTACTAACTATGGCTACACCTTC. Residues: CASTKQGAAATNYGYTF.

The rearrangement joins TRBV7-9 to TRBJ1-2, with D uncertain. Trimming stripped 5 bases from V and 1 base from J, with 14 bases between. Germline V gives CDR1 SEHNR, CDR2 FQNEAQ (reference sequence). This CDR3 has 15 amino acids. This chain's CDR3 is CASSLLENVNYGYTF. For the CDR3, the DNA is TGTGCCAGCAGCCTACTGGAGAATGTTAACTATGGCTACACCTTC.